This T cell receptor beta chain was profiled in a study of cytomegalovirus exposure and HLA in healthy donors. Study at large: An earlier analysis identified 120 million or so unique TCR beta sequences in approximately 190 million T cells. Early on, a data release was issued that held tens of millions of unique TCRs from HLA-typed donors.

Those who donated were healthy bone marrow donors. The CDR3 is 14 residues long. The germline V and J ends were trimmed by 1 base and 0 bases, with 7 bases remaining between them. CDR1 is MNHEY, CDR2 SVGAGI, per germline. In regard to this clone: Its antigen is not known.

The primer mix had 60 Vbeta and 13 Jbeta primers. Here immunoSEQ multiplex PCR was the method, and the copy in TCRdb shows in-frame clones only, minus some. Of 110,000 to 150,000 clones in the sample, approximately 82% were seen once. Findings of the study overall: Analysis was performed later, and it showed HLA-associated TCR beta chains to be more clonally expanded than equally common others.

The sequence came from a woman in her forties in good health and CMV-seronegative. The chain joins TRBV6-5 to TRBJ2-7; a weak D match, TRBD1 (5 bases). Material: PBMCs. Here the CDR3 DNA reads TGTGCCAGCAGTTACTACAGGAGCTCCTACGAGCAGTACTTC. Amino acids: CASSYYRSSYEQYF.